Below are 4 T cell receptor beta chains sequenced from a single sample in a study of cytomegalovirus exposure and HLA in healthy donors. The method was immunoSEQ multiplex PCR; TCRdb's version includes in-frame clones alone and lacks a portion of them. The sample contains more than 80,000 clones, around 90% of which appear only once. The sequenced sample was PBMCs. Every receptor here comes from a woman aged 18-29 years in good health and CMV-seropositive.

The chain uses TRBV25-1 and TRBJ1-2, with 9 bases fitting TRBD1. The CDR3 contains 15 residues. The V segment lost 4 bases and the J segment 2 bases; nucleotides outside the gene matches: 5. CDR1 MGHDK and CDR2 SYGVNS come from the germline V gene. This CDR3 is CASSGTGTGNYGYTF. For the CDR3, the DNA is TGTGCCAGCAGTGGAACCGGGACAGGGAACTATGGCTACACCTTC.

The chain is built from TRBV19 and TRBJ1-1; 10 positions match TRBD1. J was trimmed by 8 bases and V by 4 bases; bases with no gene match: 10. CDR1 LNHDA and CDR2 SQIVND come from the germline V gene (reference sequence). This CDR3 is built from 15 residues. Written as DNA, the CDR3 is TGTGCCAGTAGTAGACAGGGGGCGCTTGTCGGGGAAGCTTTCTTT. Protein product: CASSRQGALVGEAFF.

The chain combines TRBV4-3 with TRBJ2-3; D is perhaps TRBD2 (6 bases). Germline CDR1 and CDR2: LGHNA and YSLEER. The CDR3 contains 16 residues. The ends were cut back, 1 base at V and 1 base at J, with 12 bases in the middle. The CDR3 sequence is CASSQVLQRGTDTQYF. The CDR3 nucleotides read TGCGCCAGCAGCCAAGTGCTCCAGCGGGGCACAGATACGCAGTATTTT.

This clone occurred once. The chain employs TRBV6-5 and TRBJ1-2; D remains ambiguous. This CDR3 contains 16 residues. From germline, CDR1 is MNHEY and CDR2 SVGAGI. Trimming took 2 bases from V and 1 from J, leaving 14 bases between them. CDR3 bases: TGTGCCAGCAGTTACCGCTACGGCGGTTATAACTATGGCTACACCTTC. Amino acids: CASSYRYGGYNYGYTF.